These 6 T cell receptor beta chains originate from one sample sequenced in a study of cytomegalovirus exposure and HLA in healthy donors. Primers for the PCR totalled 60 Vbeta and 13 Jbeta. Only in-frame clones appear in the TCRdb table, and some are missing; sequencing was by immunoSEQ multiplex PCR. The table includes roughly 92,000 clones, 80% detected once. The sequenced material came from PBMCs. Receptors originate from a woman in her forties or fifties in good health and CMV-seropositive.

The J gene is TRBJ2-1, the V gene TRBV12-1; the D call TRBD2 from the table was never checked on the DNA. TRBV12-1 is a pseudogene segment. The CDR3 runs 11 residues. DNA for the CDR3: TGTGCCAGCAGCCAACCGGATGAGCAGTTCTTC. Residues: CASSQPDEQFF.

The V call is TRBV5-8, the J call TRBJ2-3; a weak D match, TRBD2 (5 bases). Trimming stripped 5 bases from V and 8 bases from J, with 24 bases between. The CDR3 is 16 amino acids. Germline CDR1 reads SGHTS; CDR2 reads YDEGEE. Written as DNA, the CDR3 is TGTGCCAGCAGGCCCGGATTATTACTAACTGCGGGTACGCAGTATTTT. Translated: CASRPGLLLTAGTQYF.

The gene calls are TRBV6-1 and TRBJ1-1; 9 bases are a match to TRBD1. The CDR3 loop spans 14 amino acids. Germline CDR1 is MNHNS and CDR2 is SASEGT. Trimming at V came to 6 bases and at J to 5 bases, leaving 7 bases not matched to a gene. Here the CDR3 reads CASSPGQGGTEAFF. The CDR3 bases are TGTGCCAGCAGCCCGGGACAGGGTGGTACTGAAGCTTTCTTT.

The chain employs TRBV18 and TRBJ1-3; D possibly corresponds to TRBD1 (5 bases). The CDR3 totals 16 residues. Germline-derived CDR1 and CDR2 are KGHSH and LQKENI. Between the trimmed V and J ends, which lost 4 bases and 0 bases, there was a span of 13 bases. The DNA of the CDR3 is TGTGCCAGCTCACGAGACAGTGGACGCTCTGGAAACACCATATATTTT. Amino acids: CASSRDSGRSGNTIYF.

The chain employs TRBV2 and TRBJ2-7; weak D call: TRBD1 (5 bases). The CDR3 contains 14 residues. Germline V gives CDR1 SNHLY, CDR2 FYNNEI. V was clipped by 5 bases and J by 4 bases, with 15 bases between them. This chain's CDR3 is CASSSPWTFYEQYV. CDR3 DNA: TGTGCCAGCAGTTCCCCCTGGACATTTTACGAGCAGTACGTC.

CDR3 residues: CATSREPRSADTQYF. CDR3 in DNA: TGTGCCACCAGCAGAGAACCCCGTTCAGCAGATACGCAGTATTTT. The chain combines TRBV15 with TRBJ2-3; no reliable D call. Trimming left V 0 bases short and J 4 bases short, with 11 bases between. Germline CDR1 and CDR2: LNHNV and YYDKDF (reference sequence). The CDR3 spans 15 residues.